This T cell receptor beta chain was sequenced in a study of cytomegalovirus exposure and HLA in healthy donors. This clone was recorded only once. Its cognate antigen is unknown. The study ran its PCR with 60 Vbeta and 13 Jbeta primers. TCRdb keeps only in-frame clones here, not all; method: immunoSEQ multiplex PCR. The repertoire consists of 150,000 to 200,000 clones, with 84% occurring once and the leading ten covering around 0.27%. General study points: Follow-up analysis seemed to connect common viral pathogens with several of the most significant clusters identified. Many donors shared some public TCRs, even though most TCR sequences were rare. Cytomegalovirus status was reportedly diagnosed by the classifier with high specificity and sensitivity.

The CDR3 spans 21 residues. The ends lost 0 bases at V and 0 bases at J; junction bases unmatched: 18. The germline V gene has CDR1 SGHRS and CDR2 YFSETQ. This TCR was recovered from a boy younger than 18 in good health and CMV-seronegative. The specimen was PBMCs. The rearrangement links TRBV5-1 to TRBJ2-3; 8 bases are a match to TRBD2. CDR3 region: CASSLGFASAGGWPSTDTQYF. In DNA form, the CDR3 reads TGCGCCAGCAGCTTGGGGTTTGCTTCGGCGGGAGGCTGGCCTAGCACAGATACGCAGTATTTT.